This T cell receptor (beta chain) was documented in a study of T-cell reconstitution after alpha-beta-depleted transplantation in children. This clonotype came up a few times. A library of TCRbeta sequences, prepared with unique molecular identifiers, was generated. TCRdb reanalysed the PCR reads using MiXCR and keeps one entry per CDR3 protein. The repertoire includes about 420,000 distinct CDR3 sequences, 11% of them detected once, and roughly 6% sits in the top ten. Trimming pared 7 bases from V and 5 bases from J, leaving 12 bases between. From germline, CDR1 is MNHNS and CDR2 SASEGT. CDR3 size: 14 residues.

The chain is built from TRBV6-1 and TRBJ1-6, with D hard to call. The clonotype comes from a human donor who donated a stem cell graft to a child with acute myeloid leukemia. Sequenced material: PBMCs from the stem cell graft donor, taken from the stem cell graft. The CDR3 protein is CASKIGRDNSPLHF. The CDR3 DNA reads TGTGCCAGCAAGATCGGGAGGGATAATTCACCCCTCCACTTT.